One and the same sample provided the 2 T cell receptor beta chains below, sequenced in a study of vaccination effects on CD4 cells after COVID-19. Sequencing used immunoSEQ multiplex PCR; TCRdb keeps in-frame clones, though not all of them. The data hold about 41,000 clones, with about two thirds observed a single time. No antigen has been assigned to these receptors. The ViraFEST assay expanded antigen-specific CD4+ T cells with viral peptide pools before sequencing. Investigators separated out CD4+ T cells once more than nine days of culture had passed. Nucleocapsid antibodies were negative in the vaccine recipients, who had never had SARS-CoV-2 infection. The sequences come from CD4+ T cells from PBMCs cultured with HCoV-OC43 spike peptides, collected before COVID-19 vaccination. Subset in this sample: HCoV-OC43 spike overlapping peptide pool stimulation. The receptors were sampled from a human donor who received a COVID-19 vaccine.

This clone was recorded only once. V is TRBV19 and J is TRBJ1-3, with 9 bases matching TRBD1. This CDR3 region has 17 residues. Germline V gene sequence: CDR1 LNHDA, CDR2 SQIVND (reference sequence). V lost 5 bases, J lost 1 base, and 9 bases stayed unmatched. CDR3 protein: CASSLRTGALSGNTIYF. CDR3 DNA: TGTGCCAGTAGTCTGAGGACAGGGGCGTTGTCTGGAAACACCATATATTTT. Complete variable domain (other parts from reference TRBV19 and TRBJ1-3): DGGITQSPKYLFRKEGQNVTLSCEQNLNHDAMYWYRQDPGQGLRLIYYSQIVNDFQKGDIAEGYSVSREKKESFPLTVTSAQKNPTAFYLCASSLRTGALSGNTIYFGEGSWLTVV.

This sequence joins TRBV6-5 and TRBJ2-5; the match to TRBD1 covers 8 bases. V shed 0 bases, J shed 3 bases, and the junction held 3 bases outside the gene matches. Germline-derived CDR1 and CDR2 are MNHEY and SVGAGI. The CDR3 is 15 amino acids. The chain's CDR3 is CASSYSTGVKETQYF. CDR3 sequence (DNA): TGTGCCAGCAGTTACTCGACAGGGGTAAAAGAGACCCAGTACTTC.